This TCR beta chain derives from a study of blood T cells in healthy people across ages. Donors each provided 9.5 to 10 milliliters of peripheral blood. V was clipped by 2 bases and J by 4 bases, with 15 bases between them. Per the germline V gene, CDR1 is MNHEY and CDR2 is SVGAGI. This CDR3 contains 15 residues. Using a J-beta primer mix together with a sample-barcoded 5' primer, a second PCR was run for roughly 7 to 12 cycles. TCRdb recomputed calls from the 5' RACE reads with MiXCR, one row per CDR3 protein. The repertoire holds fewer than 950,000 distinct CDR3 sequences, with under 40% as singletons.

V gene TRBV6-5 combines with J gene TRBJ2-7; D uncertain. The receptor was isolated from a man younger than 30 in good health. The material sequenced was blood. CDR3 bases: TGTGCCAGCAGTTACGCCCCAGACGGAAGATACGAGCAGTACTTC. Amino acid sequence: CASSYAPDGRYEQYF.